In its sample, the clone carrying this T cell receptor beta chain was seen once. The antigen is not known. CDR3-region Arm-PCR and iRepertoire HTBI primers produced the TCR beta libraries. TCRdb analysed the multiplex PCR reads with MiXCR anew, one entry per CDR3 protein. The sample carries 360,000 or so distinct CDR3 sequences, roughly 20% recorded once. These data come from a study of regulatory T cells in long-lasting Graves disease. Time point denoted: persistent/refractory GD, antithyroid drugs over 5 years with positive TRAb. Making the TCR library involved RNA that had been extracted from PBMCs. Patients met American Thyroid Association criteria for Graves' disease. The authors drew patients from an endocrinology department in Xi'an, China. Study-wide results and caveats: Study of thyroid tissue was not done, with only peripheral blood studied. Persistent disease showed a preference for TRBV28, TRBJ1-2 and TRBJ2-5.

V lost 6 bases and J lost 1, with 18 bases in between. The CDR3 has 16 amino acids. Germline V gives CDR1 SEHNR, CDR2 FQNEAQ (reference sequence). The origin of this receptor is a woman in her forties with Graves disease. The sequencing here drew on peripheral blood mononuclear cells (PBMCs), taken when the disease was refractory, from a patient treated with antithyroid drugs. The chain is built from TRBV7-9 and TRBJ1-2, with D perhaps matching TRBD1 (6 bases). CDR3 sequence: CASRPRPGQINYGYTF. In DNA form, the CDR3 reads TGTGCCAGCAGGCCCAGACCGGGACAAATTAACTATGGCTACACCTTC.